This TCR beta chain was observed in a study of blood T cell repertoires in COVID-19. Study in general: Samples came from the United States, Italy and Spain, spanning acute and convalescent COVID-19.

CDR1 is MNHEY, CDR2 SVGAGI, per germline. The CDR3 is made up of 14 amino acids. The ends lost 0 bases at V and 6 bases at J; junction bases unmatched: 2. Here immunoSEQ multiplex PCR was the method, and the copy in TCRdb shows in-frame clones only, minus some. The data contain roughly 49,000 clones, around 80% of them singletons. The material sequenced was peripheral blood. The rearrangement uses TRBV6-5 and TRBJ1-2, with TRBD1 matching 9 bases. The TCR originated in a woman older than 75 with acute or convalescent COVID-19. The CDR3 region has the DNA TGTGCCAGCAGTTACTCGGGACAGGGACATGGCTACACCTTC. Translation: CASSYSGQGHGYTF.